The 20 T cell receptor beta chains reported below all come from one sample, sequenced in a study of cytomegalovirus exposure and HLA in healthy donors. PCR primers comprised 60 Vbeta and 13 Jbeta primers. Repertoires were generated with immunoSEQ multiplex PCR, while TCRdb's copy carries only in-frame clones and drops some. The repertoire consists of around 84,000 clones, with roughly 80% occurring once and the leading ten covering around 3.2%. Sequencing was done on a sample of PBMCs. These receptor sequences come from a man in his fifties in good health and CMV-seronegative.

The CDR3 nucleotides are TGCGCCAGCAGCCAGCGCACCCACACTGAAGCTTTCTTT. Translating gives CASSQRTHTEAFF. The rearrangement links TRBV5-1 to TRBJ1-1; D gene ambiguous. Germline V gives CDR1 SGHRS, CDR2 YFSETQ. The CDR3 runs 13 residues. The ends were cut back, 4 bases at V and 3 bases at J, with 10 bases in the middle.

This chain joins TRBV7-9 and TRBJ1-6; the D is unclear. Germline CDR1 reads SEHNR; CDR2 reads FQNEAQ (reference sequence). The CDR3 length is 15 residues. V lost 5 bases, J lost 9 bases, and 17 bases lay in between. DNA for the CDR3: TGTGCCAGCAGCCCCGAGGGTATAAAAGGTTCACCCCTCCACTTT. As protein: CASSPEGIKGSPLHF.

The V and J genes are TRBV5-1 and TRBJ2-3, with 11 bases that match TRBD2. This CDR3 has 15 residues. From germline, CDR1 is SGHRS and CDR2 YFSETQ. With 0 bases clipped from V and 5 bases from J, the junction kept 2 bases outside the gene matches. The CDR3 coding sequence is TGCGCCAGCAGCTTGGATACTAGCGGGGGAGATACGCAGTATTTT. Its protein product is CASSLDTSGGDTQYF.

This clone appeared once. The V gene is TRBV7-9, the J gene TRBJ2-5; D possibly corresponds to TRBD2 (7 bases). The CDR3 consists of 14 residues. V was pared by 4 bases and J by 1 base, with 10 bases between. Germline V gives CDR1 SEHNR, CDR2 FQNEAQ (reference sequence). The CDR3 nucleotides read TGTGCCAGCAGCTCGGGGGGCCCCCAAGAGACCCAGTACTTC. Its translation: CASSSGGPQETQYF.

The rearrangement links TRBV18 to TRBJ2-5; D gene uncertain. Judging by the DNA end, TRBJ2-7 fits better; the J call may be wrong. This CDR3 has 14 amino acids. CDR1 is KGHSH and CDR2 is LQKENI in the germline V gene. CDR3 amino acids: CASSPPGRRAEQYF. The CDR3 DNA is TGTGCCAGCTCACCACCGGGCCGCCGTGCCGAGCAGTACTTC.

The chain's CDR3 is CASSLAPSYEQYF. The DNA of the CDR3 is TGTGCCAGCAGCTTGGCCCCATCCTACGAGCAGTACTTC. V is TRBV5-5 and J is TRBJ2-7; D call uncertain. Looked up from germline, CDR1 is SGHKS and CDR2 is YYEKEE (reference sequence). V was shortened by 0 bases and J by 1 base, with 5 bases between the two germline ends. The CDR3 length is 13 residues.

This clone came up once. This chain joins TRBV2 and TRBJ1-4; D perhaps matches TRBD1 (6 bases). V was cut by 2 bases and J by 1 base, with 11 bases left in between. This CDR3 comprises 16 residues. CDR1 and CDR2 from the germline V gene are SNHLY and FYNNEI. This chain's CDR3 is CASSERGAETNEKLFF. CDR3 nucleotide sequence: TGTGCCAGCAGTGAACGGGGGGCCGAAACTAATGAAAAACTGTTTTTT.

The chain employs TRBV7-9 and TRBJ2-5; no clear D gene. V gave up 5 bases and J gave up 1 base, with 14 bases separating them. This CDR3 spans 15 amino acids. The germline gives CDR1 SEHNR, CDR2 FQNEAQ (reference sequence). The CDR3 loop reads CASSPKHRIQETQYF. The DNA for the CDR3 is TGTGCCAGCAGCCCTAAACACAGAATCCAAGAGACCCAGTACTTC.

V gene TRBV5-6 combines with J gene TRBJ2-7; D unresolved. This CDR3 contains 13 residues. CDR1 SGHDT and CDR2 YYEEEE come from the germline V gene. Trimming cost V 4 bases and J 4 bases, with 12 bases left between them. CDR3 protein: CASSPTIGYEQYF. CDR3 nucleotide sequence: TGTGCCAGCAGCCCCACAATCGGGTACGAGCAGTACTTC.

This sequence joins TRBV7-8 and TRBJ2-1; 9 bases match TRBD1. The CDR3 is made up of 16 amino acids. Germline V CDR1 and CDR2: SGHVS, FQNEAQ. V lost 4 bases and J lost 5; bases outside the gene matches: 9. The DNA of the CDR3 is TGTGCCAGCAGCTGGCCTAGGGACAGGGAAGACAATGAGCAGTTCTTC. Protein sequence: CASSWPRDREDNEQFF.

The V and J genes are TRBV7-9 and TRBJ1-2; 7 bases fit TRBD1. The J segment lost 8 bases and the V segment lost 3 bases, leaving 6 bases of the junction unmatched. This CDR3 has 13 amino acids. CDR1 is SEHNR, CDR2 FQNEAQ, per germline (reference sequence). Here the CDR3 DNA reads TGTGCCAGCAGCTTGGACAGGCCAGTAGGCTACACCTTC. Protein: CASSLDRPVGYTF.

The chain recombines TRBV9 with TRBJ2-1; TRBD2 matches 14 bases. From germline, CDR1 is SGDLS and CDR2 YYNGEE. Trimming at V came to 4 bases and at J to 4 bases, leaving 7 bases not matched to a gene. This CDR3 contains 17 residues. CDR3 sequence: CASSFRLAGGRYNEQFF. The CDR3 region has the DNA TGTGCCAGCAGCTTTAGACTAGCGGGGGGGCGTTACAATGAGCAGTTCTTC.

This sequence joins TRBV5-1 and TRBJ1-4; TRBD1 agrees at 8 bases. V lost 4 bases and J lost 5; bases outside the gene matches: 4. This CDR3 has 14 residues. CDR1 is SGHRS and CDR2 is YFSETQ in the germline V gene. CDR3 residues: CASSRTGSNEKLFF. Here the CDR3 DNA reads TGCGCCAGCAGCAGGACAGGGTCAAATGAAAAACTGTTTTTT.

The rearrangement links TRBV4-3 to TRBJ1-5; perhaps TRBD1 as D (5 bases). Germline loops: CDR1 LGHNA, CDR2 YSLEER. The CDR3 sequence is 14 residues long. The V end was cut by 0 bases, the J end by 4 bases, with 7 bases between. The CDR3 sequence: CASSQDGGNQPQHF. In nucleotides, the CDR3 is TGCGCCAGCAGCCAAGACGGGGGGAATCAGCCCCAGCATTTT.

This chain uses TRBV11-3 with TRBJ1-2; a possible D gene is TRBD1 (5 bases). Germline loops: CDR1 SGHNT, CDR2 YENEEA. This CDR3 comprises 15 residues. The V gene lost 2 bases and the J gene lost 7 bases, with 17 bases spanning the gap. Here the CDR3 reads CASSLSFGGERGYTF. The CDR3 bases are TGTGCCAGCAGCTTAAGCTTCGGAGGGGAGCGTGGCTACACCTTC.

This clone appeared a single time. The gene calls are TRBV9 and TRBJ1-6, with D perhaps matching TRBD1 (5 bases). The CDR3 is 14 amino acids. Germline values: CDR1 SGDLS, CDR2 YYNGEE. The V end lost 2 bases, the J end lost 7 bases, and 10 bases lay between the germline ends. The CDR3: CASSVDSQNSPLHF. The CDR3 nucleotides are TGTGCCAGCAGCGTTGACAGCCAGAATTCACCCCTCCACTTT.

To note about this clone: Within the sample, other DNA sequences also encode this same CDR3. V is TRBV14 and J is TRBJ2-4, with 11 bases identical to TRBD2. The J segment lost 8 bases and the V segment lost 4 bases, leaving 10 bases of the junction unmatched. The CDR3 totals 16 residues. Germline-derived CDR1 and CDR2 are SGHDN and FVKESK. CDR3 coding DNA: TGTGCCAGCAGCCCTCTAGCGGGGGGCCTGAGAGACATTCAGTACTTC. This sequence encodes CASSPLAGGLRDIQYF.

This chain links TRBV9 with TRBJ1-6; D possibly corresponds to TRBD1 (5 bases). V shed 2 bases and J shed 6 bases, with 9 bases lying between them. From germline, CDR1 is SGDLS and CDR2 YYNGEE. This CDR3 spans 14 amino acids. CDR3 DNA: TGTGCCAGCAGCGTTCGACAGAGTAATTCACCCCTCCACTTT. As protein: CASSVRQSNSPLHF.

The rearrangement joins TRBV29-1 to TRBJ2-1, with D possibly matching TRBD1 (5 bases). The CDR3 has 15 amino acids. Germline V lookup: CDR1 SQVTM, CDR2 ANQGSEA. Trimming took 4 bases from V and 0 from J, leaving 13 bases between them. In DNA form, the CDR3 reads TGCAGCGTTGTGACAGTGGATAGCTCCTACAATGAGCAGTTCTTC. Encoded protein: CSVVTVDSSYNEQFF.

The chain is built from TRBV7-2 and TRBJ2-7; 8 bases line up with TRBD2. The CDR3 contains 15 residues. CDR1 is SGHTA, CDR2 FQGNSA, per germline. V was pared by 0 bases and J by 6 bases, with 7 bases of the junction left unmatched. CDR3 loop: CASSLAGGDIGEQYF. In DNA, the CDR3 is TGTGCCAGCAGCTTAGCCGGGGGGGATATAGGCGAGCAGTACTTC.